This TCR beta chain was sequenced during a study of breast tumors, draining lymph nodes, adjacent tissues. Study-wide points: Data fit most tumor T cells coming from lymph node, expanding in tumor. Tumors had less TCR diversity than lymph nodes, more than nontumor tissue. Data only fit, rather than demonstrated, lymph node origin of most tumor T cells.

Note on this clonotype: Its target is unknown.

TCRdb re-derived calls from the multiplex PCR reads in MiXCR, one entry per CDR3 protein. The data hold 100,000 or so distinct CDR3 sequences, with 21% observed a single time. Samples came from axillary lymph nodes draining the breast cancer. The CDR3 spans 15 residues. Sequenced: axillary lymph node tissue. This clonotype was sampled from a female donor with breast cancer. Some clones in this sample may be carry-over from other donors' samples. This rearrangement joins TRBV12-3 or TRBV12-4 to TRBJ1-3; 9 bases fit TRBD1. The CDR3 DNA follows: TGTGCTAGCGGTTTGGGGGGACAGGGTAGGAACACCATATATTTT. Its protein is CASGLGGQGRNTIYF.